These T cell receptor beta chains were read from a single sample in a study of shared clonotypes between healthy human individuals. Clones were sequenced by immunoSEQ multiplex PCR, and TCRdb holds only the in-frame ones, with some missing. The repertoire holds over 1.5 million clones, with approximately 98% as singletons. The sequenced sample consisted of naive CD4+ T cells sorted from blood. The receptors shown here come from a young man in good health. The CDR3 runs from the conserved cysteine through the conserved F or W. The order of the fields is D gene, V gene, J gene, clone size, CDR3 DNA, CDR3 protein. The D gene is left open where the match is weak. Clone sizes are given selectively: once, few, many, or a class where the clone is expanded.

D gene: NA
V gene: TRBV7-8
J gene: TRBJ2-3
clone size: once
CDR3 DNA: TGTGCCAGCAGCACCTACAGGGTGTCCCACACAGATACGCAGTATTTT
CDR3 protein: CASSTYRVSHTDTQYF

D gene: NA
V gene: TRBV6-1
J gene: TRBJ2-1
clone size: NA
CDR3 DNA: TGTGCCAGTCAAAGGGCGTACAATGAGCAGTTCTTC
CDR3 protein: CASQRAYNEQFF

D gene: NA
V gene: TRBV2
J gene: TRBJ2-7
clone size: NA
CDR3 DNA: TGTGCCAGCAGTGGGCCGAGCTCCTACGAGCAGTACTTC
CDR3 protein: CASSGPSSYEQYF

D gene: TRBD2
V gene: TRBV4-2
J gene: TRBJ2-1
clone size: NA
CDR3 DNA: TGTGCCAGCAGCCAAGGCGGGGGACTAGCGGGAATGAATGAGCAGTTCTTC
CDR3 protein: CASSQGGGLAGMNEQFF

D gene: NA
V gene: TRBV5-8
J gene: TRBJ1-1
clone size: NA
CDR3 DNA: TGTGCCAGCAGCTTGGAGGGGTCTAACACTGAAGCTTTCTTT
CDR3 protein: CASSLEGSNTEAFF

D gene: TRBD1
V gene: TRBV5-1
J gene: TRBJ1-2
clone size: NA
CDR3 DNA: TGCACCAGCAGCTTGTACGCCGGGACAGGGGTTGGCTACACCTTC
CDR3 protein: CTSSLYAGTGVGYTF

D gene: NA
V gene: TRBV7-8
J gene: TRBJ2-2
clone size: once
CDR3 DNA: TGTGCCAGCAGCCCCCTAGCGGACAGGGCGAACACCGGGGAGCTGTTTTTT
CDR3 protein: CASSPLADRANTGELFF

D gene: TRBD2
V gene: TRBV4-3
J gene: TRBJ2-3
clone size: NA
CDR3 DNA: TGCGCCAGCAGCCAAGCCGGGACTAGCGCTACAGATACGCAGTATTTT
CDR3 protein: CASSQAGTSATDTQYF

D gene: TRBD2
V gene: TRBV7-3
J gene: TRBJ2-1
clone size: once
CDR3 DNA: TGTGCCAGCAGCTTAGTGAGCGGGAGGGCTCGGAATGAGCAGTTCTTC
CDR3 protein: CASSLVSGRARNEQFF

D gene: NA
V gene: TRBV14
J gene: TRBJ2-1
clone size: NA
CDR3 DNA: TGTGCTACAGGTGGGGGGAGTGAGCAGTTCTTC
CDR3 protein: CATGGGSEQFF

D gene: NA
V gene: TRBV5-1
J gene: TRBJ2-3
clone size: NA
CDR3 DNA: TGCGCCAGCAGCCGCAACTCAGATACGCAGTATTTT
CDR3 protein: CASSRNSDTQYF

D gene: NA
V gene: TRBV5-1
J gene: TRBJ1-1
clone size: NA
CDR3 DNA: TGCGCCAGCCGCGACAGGCCCAACACTGAAGCTTTCTTT
CDR3 protein: CASRDRPNTEAFF

D gene: NA
V gene: TRBV5-4
J gene: TRBJ1-4
clone size: NA
CDR3 DNA: TGTGCCAGCAGCTCAGACACAACAGCAACTAATGAAAAACTGTTTTTT
CDR3 protein: CASSSDTTATNEKLFF

D gene: NA
V gene: TRBV28
J gene: TRBJ1-2
clone size: NA
CDR3 DNA: TGTGCCAGCAGTCCTACTCCTGCCAATGGCTACACCTTC
CDR3 protein: CASSPTPANGYTF

D gene: NA
V gene: TRBV7-8
J gene: TRBJ2-5
clone size: NA
CDR3 DNA: TGTGCCAGCCGTATCCGGGACAATCAAGAGACCCAGTACTTC
CDR3 protein: CASRIRDNQETQYF

D gene: TRBD2
V gene: TRBV7-2
J gene: TRBJ2-2
clone size: NA
CDR3 DNA: TGTGCCAGCAGCGTATCGGGAGGGAACACCGGGGAGCTGTTTTTT
CDR3 protein: CASSVSGGNTGELFF

D gene: NA
V gene: TRBV5-1
J gene: TRBJ2-1
clone size: NA
CDR3 DNA: TGCGCCAGCAGCTTGGCGCCTACCCTGGGCAATGAGCAGTTCTTC
CDR3 protein: CASSLAPTLGNEQFF

D gene: NA
V gene: TRBV7-9
J gene: TRBJ1-1
clone size: once
CDR3 DNA: TGTGCCAGCAGCTCCAGGGTCGCGGGGGGCACTGAAGCTTTCTTT
CDR3 protein: CASSSRVAGGTEAFF

D gene: NA
V gene: TRBV6-5
J gene: TRBJ2-3
clone size: once
CDR3 DNA: TGTGCCAGCAGTTACTCCGGTCCCCCCGGAGCTCAGTATTTT
CDR3 protein: CASSYSGPPGAQYF

D gene: NA
V gene: TRBV9
J gene: TRBJ2-3
clone size: NA
CDR3 DNA: TGTGCCAGCAGCGCCTCCACAGATACGCAGTATTTT
CDR3 protein: CASSASTDTQYF

D gene: NA
V gene: TRBV7-2
J gene: TRBJ2-7
clone size: NA
CDR3 DNA: TGTGCCAGCAGCTTAGTGGCTAGCGATAACTACGAGCAGTACTTC
CDR3 protein: CASSLVASDNYEQYF

D gene: NA
V gene: TRBV27
J gene: TRBJ1-3
clone size: once
CDR3 DNA: TGTGCCAGCACGGACACCAGAGGGACCATATATTTT
CDR3 protein: CASTDTRGTIYF

D gene: TRBD1
V gene: TRBV12-5
J gene: TRBJ2-2
clone size: NA
CDR3 DNA: TGTGCTAGTGGTTTGGGACAGGGTTCCACCGGGGAGCTGTTTTTT
CDR3 protein: CASGLGQGSTGELFF

D gene: NA
V gene: TRBV28
J gene: TRBJ1-5
clone size: NA
CDR3 DNA: TGTGCCAGCAATACAGGGCTGCGCAATCAGCCCCAGCATTTT
CDR3 protein: CASNTGLRNQPQHF

D gene: TRBD2
V gene: TRBV7-2
J gene: TRBJ2-1
clone size: once
CDR3 DNA: TGTGCCAGCAGCTTAGCCAGCGGGAGTCCTTTTGAGCAGTTCTTC
CDR3 protein: CASSLASGSPFEQFF

D gene: NA
V gene: TRBV28
J gene: TRBJ2-7
clone size: NA
CDR3 DNA: TGTGCCAGCAGTTTAGTCAACTACGAGCAGTACTTC
CDR3 protein: CASSLVNYEQYF

D gene: TRBD2
V gene: TRBV11-2
J gene: TRBJ2-7
clone size: once
CDR3 DNA: TGTGCCAGCAGCTCTACTAGCGGGAGGCACGAGCAGTACTTC
CDR3 protein: CASSSTSGRHEQYF

D gene: TRBD2
V gene: TRBV7-6
J gene: TRBJ2-7
clone size: once
CDR3 DNA: TGTGCCAGCACCCCCCTATCTGCTAGCGGGACTGGGTTATACTACGAGCAGTACTTC
CDR3 protein: CASTPLSASGTGLYYEQYF

D gene: NA
V gene: TRBV11-2
J gene: TRBJ2-5
clone size: NA
CDR3 DNA: TGTGCCAGCAGCTTAGGAGTGTGGGAAGCCAGGGAGACCCAGTACTTC
CDR3 protein: CASSLGVWEARETQYF

D gene: NA
V gene: TRBV7-9
J gene: TRBJ2-5
clone size: NA
CDR3 DNA: TGTGCCAGCGGTGTCTATGATACTGTATCTGGGACCCAGTACTTC
CDR3 protein: CASGVYDTVSGTQYF

D gene: NA
V gene: TRBV27
J gene: TRBJ1-5
clone size: NA
CDR3 DNA: TGTGCCAGCAGTTTACGCGGCAATCAGCCCCAGCATTTT
CDR3 protein: CASSLRGNQPQHF

D gene: NA
V gene: TRBV18
J gene: TRBJ2-5
clone size: NA
CDR3 DNA: TGTGCCAGCTCACCACTCCTGTGGGGTTCCCAAGAGACCCAGTACTTC
CDR3 protein: CASSPLLWGSQETQYF

D gene: TRBD1
V gene: TRBV5-1
J gene: TRBJ2-3
clone size: NA
CDR3 DNA: TGCGCCAGCAGCCTCGGACAGGCCTTGGGCACAGATACGCAGTATTTT
CDR3 protein: CASSLGQALGTDTQYF

D gene: NA
V gene: TRBV28
J gene: TRBJ1-5
clone size: NA
CDR3 DNA: TGTGCCAGCTCACAGGGAAACAATCAGCCCCAGCATTTT
CDR3 protein: CASSQGNNQPQHF

D gene: NA
V gene: TRBV28
J gene: TRBJ2-1
clone size: NA
CDR3 DNA: TGTGCCAGCAGTTCGCAGATATACAATGAGCAGTTCTTC
CDR3 protein: CASSSQIYNEQFF

D gene: NA
V gene: TRBV29-1
J gene: TRBJ1-5
clone size: NA
CDR3 DNA: TGCAGCGTGGTAATTAGTAGCAATCAGCCCCAGCATTTT
CDR3 protein: CSVVISSNQPQHF

D gene: NA
V gene: TRBV29-1
J gene: TRBJ2-5
clone size: NA
CDR3 DNA: TGCAGCGTTGCCCTGGGTCAGACCCAGTACTTC
CDR3 protein: CSVALGQTQYF

D gene: TRBD1
V gene: TRBV28
J gene: TRBJ2-1
clone size: NA
CDR3 DNA: TGTGCCAGCAGTTTAGTTAGGGGGCCTACGTTCTTC
CDR3 protein: CASSLVRGPTFF

D gene: NA
V gene: TRBV5-6
J gene: TRBJ2-5
clone size: NA
CDR3 DNA: TGTGCCAGCAGCCCGGCGGGGAGATTAGGAGAGACCCAGTACTTC
CDR3 protein: CASSPAGRLGETQYF

D gene: NA
V gene: TRBV21-1
J gene: TRBJ1-2
clone size: NA
CDR3 DNA: TGTGCCAGCAGCATAGGGACAGTTGGAAGTTACTATGGCTACACCTTC
CDR3 protein: CASSIGTVGSYYGYTF

D gene: NA
V gene: TRBV7-2
J gene: TRBJ2-7
clone size: once
CDR3 DNA: TGTGCCAGCAGTCTCAGAGTCTACGAGCAGTACTTC
CDR3 protein: CASSLRVYEQYF

D gene: TRBD1
V gene: TRBV7-9
J gene: TRBJ1-5
clone size: NA
CDR3 DNA: TGTGCCAGCAGCTTAGCTTTTGGACAGGGGCGTCACCAGCCCCAGCATTTT
CDR3 protein: CASSLAFGQGRHQPQHF

D gene: NA
V gene: TRBV5-6
J gene: TRBJ1-1
clone size: NA
CDR3 DNA: TGTGCCAGTGCGAACGGGTTAGCGGTGATCTACACTGAAGCTTTCTTT
CDR3 protein: CASANGLAVIYTEAFF

D gene: NA
V gene: TRBV5-6
J gene: TRBJ1-3
clone size: NA
CDR3 DNA: TGTGCCAGCAGCTTGGTTGGGGCATTGGACCCTGGAAACACCATATATTTT
CDR3 protein: CASSLVGALDPGNTIYF

D gene: TRBD1
V gene: TRBV4-1
J gene: TRBJ1-2
clone size: NA
CDR3 DNA: TGCGCCAGCAGCCTCAAGGGCGCAGGGGGCGATGGCTACACCTTC
CDR3 protein: CASSLKGAGGDGYTF

D gene: TRBD1
V gene: TRBV6-5
J gene: TRBJ2-3
clone size: NA
CDR3 DNA: TGTGCCAGCAGTTACCGGGACAGGACAGATACGCAGTATTTT
CDR3 protein: CASSYRDRTDTQYF

D gene: TRBD1
V gene: TRBV6-1
J gene: TRBJ1-5
clone size: NA
CDR3 DNA: TGTGCCAGCAGTGGCTTTTACAGGGGAGACCAGCCCCAGCATTTT
CDR3 protein: CASSGFYRGDQPQHF